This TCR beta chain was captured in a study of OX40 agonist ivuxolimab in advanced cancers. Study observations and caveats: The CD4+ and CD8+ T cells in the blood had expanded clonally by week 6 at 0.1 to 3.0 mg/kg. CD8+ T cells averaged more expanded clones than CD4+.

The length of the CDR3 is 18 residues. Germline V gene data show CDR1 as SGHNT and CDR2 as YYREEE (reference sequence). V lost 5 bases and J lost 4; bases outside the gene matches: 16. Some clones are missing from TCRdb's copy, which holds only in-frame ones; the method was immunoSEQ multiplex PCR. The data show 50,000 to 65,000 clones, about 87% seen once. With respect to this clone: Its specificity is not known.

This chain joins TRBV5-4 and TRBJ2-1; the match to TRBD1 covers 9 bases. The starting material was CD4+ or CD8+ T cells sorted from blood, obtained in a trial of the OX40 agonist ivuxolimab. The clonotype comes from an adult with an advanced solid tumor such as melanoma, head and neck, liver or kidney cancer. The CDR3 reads CASRILSSRTGAYNEQFF. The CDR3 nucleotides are TGTGCCAGCAGGATACTCTCTTCTAGGACAGGGGCTTACAATGAGCAGTTCTTC.